Sequencing of this TCR beta chain was carried out in a study of T cell repertoires in cytomegalovirus infection. Trimming left V 1 base short and J 2 bases short, with 3 bases between. The CDR3 consists of 13 residues. Germline lookup yields CDR1 SGHVS and CDR2 FNYEAQ. MiXCR, applied by TCRdb to the reads, yields one record per CDR3 protein. The sample contains tens of thousands of distinct CDR3 sequences, roughly a fifth of which appear only once. Concerning this clonotype itself: What it binds is not known.

This sequence joins TRBV7-6 and TRBJ2-1; D remains unclear. The starting material was CD8+ T cells from cultured PBMCs, obtained from culture after CMV antigen stimulation. This TCR was recovered from a human donor in good health (CMV status not recorded). Some clones in this sample may be carry-over from other donors' samples. DNA of the CDR3: TGTGCCAGCAGCTTAGGAGCCTACAATGAGCAGTTCTTC. Protein: CASSLGAYNEQFF.